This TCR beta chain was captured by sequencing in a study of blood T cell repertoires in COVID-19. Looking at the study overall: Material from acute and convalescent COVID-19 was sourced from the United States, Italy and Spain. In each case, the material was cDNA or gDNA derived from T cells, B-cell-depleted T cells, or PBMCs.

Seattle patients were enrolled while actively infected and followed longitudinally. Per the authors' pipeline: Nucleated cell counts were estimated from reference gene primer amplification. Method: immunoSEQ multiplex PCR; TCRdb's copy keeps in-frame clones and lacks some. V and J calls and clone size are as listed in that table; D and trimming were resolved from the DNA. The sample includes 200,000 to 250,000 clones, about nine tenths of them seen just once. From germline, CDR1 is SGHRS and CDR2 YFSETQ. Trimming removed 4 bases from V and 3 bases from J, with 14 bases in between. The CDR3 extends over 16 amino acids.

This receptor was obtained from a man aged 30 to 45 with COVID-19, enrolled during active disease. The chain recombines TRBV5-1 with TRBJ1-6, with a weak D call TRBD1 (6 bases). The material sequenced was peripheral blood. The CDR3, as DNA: TGCGCCAGCAGCCTGTCCGGGGACAACTATAATTCACCCCTCCACTTT. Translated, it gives CASSLSGDNYNSPLHF.